What follows describes a single TCR beta chain. The authors sequenced TCR beta from blood CD8+ and CD4+ T cells. Germline CDR1 SGHKS, CDR2 YYEKEE (reference sequence). Trimming left V 5 bases short and J 5 bases short, with 20 bases between. The CDR3 extends over 16 amino acids. These data are taken from a study of CD8 T cells in Susac syndrome. RNA totalling roughly 0.45 to 1 ug underwent reverse transcription with random hexamers. A single record per CDR3 protein comes from TCRdb applying MiXCR to the immunoSEQ multiplex PCR reads. The repertoire includes more than 65,000 distinct CDR3 sequences, about 95% of them detected once, and roughly 0.22% sits in the top ten.

The origin of this receptor is a human donor in good health. The V gene is TRBV5-5, the J gene TRBJ2-1; maybe TRBD1 (5 bases). Sequencing was carried out using CD8+ T cells from PBMCs. CDR3 sequence reads: CASRPGHETLHNEQFF. In DNA, the CDR3 is TGTGCCAGCAGACCCGGACACGAAACACTCCACAATGAGCAGTTCTTC.